This TCR beta chain comes out of a study of OX40 agonist ivuxolimab in advanced cancers. This clone was recorded once. TCRdb's copy holds only in-frame clones and misses some; the assay was immunoSEQ multiplex PCR. The sample shows fewer than 45,000 clones, around nine tenths of them seen only once. Germline V gives CDR1 SGHNT, CDR2 YYREEE (reference sequence). The CDR3 contains 16 residues. V was trimmed by 7 bases and J by 0 bases, leaving 16 bases between them. The J gene is TRBJ2-2, the V gene TRBV5-4; D might be TRBD2 (7 bases). The specimen comprised CD4+ or CD8+ T cells sorted from blood, sampled in a trial of the OX40 agonist ivuxolimab. The sequence came from an adult with an advanced solid tumor such as melanoma, head and neck, liver or kidney cancer. The CDR3 coding sequence is TGTGCCAGCCGGCCCGGGGGGCGAGCGAACACCGGGGAGCTGTTTTTT. Protein sequence: CASRPGGRANTGELFF.